The 5 T cell receptor beta chains below all came from one sample that was sequenced in a study of OX40 agonist ivuxolimab in advanced cancers. Method: immunoSEQ multiplex PCR; TCRdb's copy keeps in-frame clones and lacks some. Among some 68,000 clones listed, 75% to 90% were seen once. This specimen was CD4+ or CD8+ T cells sorted from blood, taken in a trial of the OX40 agonist ivuxolimab. The receptors originated from an adult with an advanced solid tumor such as melanoma, head and neck, liver or kidney cancer.

This clone was picked up one time. This chain connects TRBV7-3 to TRBJ2-3, with D perhaps TRBD1 or TRBD2 (6 bases each). Trimming took off 2 bases at V and 1 base at J, with 13 bases between the two ends. CDR3 size: 16 residues. Germline V CDR1 and CDR2: SGHTA, FQGTGA. CDR3 in DNA: TGTGCCAGCAGCTTACGGGGGCGTGGGGGCACAGATACGCAGTATTTT. Encoded protein: CASSLRGRGGTDTQYF.

This chain uses TRBV5-1 with TRBJ2-7; D perhaps matches TRBD1 (9 bases). Looked up from germline, CDR1 is SGHRS and CDR2 is YFSETQ. V dropped 4 bases and J dropped 6 bases, with 20 bases sitting between them. This CDR3 has 15 residues. The DNA of the CDR3 is TGCGCCAGCAGCGGACAGGGGCTCGCGGGGGGCGAGCAGTACTTC. Protein sequence: CASSGQGLAGGEQYF.

The chain couples TRBV5-5 to TRBJ2-2; the D gene could be TRBD1 or TRBD2 (5 bases each). Germline CDR1 reads SGHKS; CDR2 reads YYEKEE (reference sequence). Trimming removed 1 base from V and 6 bases from J, with 19 bases in between. The CDR3 runs to 17 residues. CDR3 in amino acids: CASSLYPGQGGAGELFF. The CDR3 DNA sequence: TGTGCCAGCAGCTTGTACCCCGGACAAGGAGGCGCCGGGGAGCTGTTTTTT.

The V gene is TRBV5-4, the J gene TRBJ2-4; 10 bases match TRBD2. The V segment lost 1 base and the J segment 6 bases; nucleotides outside the gene matches: 4. The CDR3 extends over 15 amino acids. Germline V gene lookup returns CDR1 SGHNT and CDR2 YYREEE (reference sequence). CDR3 DNA sequence: TGTGCCAGCAGCTTGCGCGCTAGCGGGGGAAACATTCAGTACTTC. The encoded protein is CASSLRASGGNIQYF.

The gene calls are TRBV29-1 and TRBJ2-5; the D is unclear. The V and J ends lost 6 bases and 1 base respectively, with 9 bases between them. CDR3 length: 12 amino acids. The germline CDR1 and CDR2 sequences are SQVTM and ANQGSEA. CDR3 sequence (DNA): TGCAGCGTCCGACGTACCCAAGAGACCCAGTACTTC. Translation: CSVRRTQETQYF. Looking up the rest from reference TRBV29-1 and TRBJ2-5 gives the full variable domain: SAVISQKPSRDICQRGTSLTIQCQVDSQVTMMFWYRQQPGQSLTLIATANQGSEATYESGFVIDKFPISRPNLTFSTLTVSNMSPEDSSIYLCSVRRTQETQYFGPGTRLLVL.